These 25 T cell receptor beta chains came from one sample sequenced in a study of CD8 T cells in ankylosing spondylitis (dated by TCRdb to 2016 to 2017). Broad study findings and their caveats: Blood from ankylosing spondylitis patients appeared to be characterized by a TCR beta motif composed of roughly eight highly homologous amino acid variants.

Which antigens these TCRs recognize remains unknown. The library came from 5' RACE. The instrument was an Illumina HiSeq 2500. Using fastp trimming at Q25 and MiXCR clonotype assembly, TCRdb reanalyzed the public sequencing data and kept in-frame beta chains. When rows share a CDR3 protein, they turn into one entry using the most common DNA and genes. This sample gives fewer than 550,000 distinct CDR3 sequences in total; roughly 5% of them show up just once. Approximately 3.5% of the sample rests with the top ten. Sequencing was done on a sample of blood, either unsorted or a sorted T cell fraction (not recorded which). The receptors come from a male donor with ankylosing spondylitis.

This clonotype was found many times. The gene calls are TRBV10-3 and TRBJ1-5; D is uncertain. Trimming removed 2 bases from V and 3 bases from J, with 2 bases in between. The CDR3 spans 12 residues. Per the germline V gene, CDR1 is ENHRY and CDR2 is SYGVKD. In DNA form, the CDR3 reads TGTGCCATCAGTGAGCCCAATCAGCCCCAGCATTTT. Its protein product is CAISEPNQPQHF.

Only a few counts were recorded for this clonotype. The chain combines TRBV5-1 with TRBJ2-7; D is possibly TRBD2 (5 bases). Germline CDR1 and CDR2: SGHRS and YFSETQ. The CDR3 is 14 amino acids. V gave up 0 bases and J gave up 6 bases, with 13 bases separating them. The DNA for the CDR3 is TGCGCCAGCAGCTTGGCCCCGGGTCGGGGCGAGCAGTACTTC. Translating it yields CASSLAPGRGEQYF.

This clonotype came up many times. V is TRBV20-1 and J is TRBJ2-7; tentative D call: TRBD1 (7 bases). Between the trimmed V and J ends, which lost 6 bases and 4 bases, there was a span of 10 bases. This CDR3 has 11 residues. Germline assignment: CDR1 DFQATT and CDR2 SNEGSKA (reference sequence). The CDR3 DNA sequence: TGCAGTGCCCCAGGGGGGTACGAGCAGTACTTC. Translating gives CSAPGGYEQYF.

At least ten counts were recorded for this clonotype. V and J are TRBV29-1 and TRBJ2-5; no clear D gene. The V gene's germline CDR1 is SQVTM and CDR2 ANQGSEA. V shed 7 bases and J shed 3 bases, with 9 bases lying between them. The CDR3 is 11 residues long. CDR3 nucleotides: TGCAGCGGGCTCACTAAAGAGACCCAGTACTTC. It codes for CSGLTKETQYF.

The genes are TRBV6-6 and TRBJ2-7; the match to TRBD1 covers 8 bases. Germline V gene lookup returns CDR1 MNHNY and CDR2 SVGAGI (reference sequence). V shed 6 bases and J 9 bases; nucleotides not matched to a gene: 4. This CDR3 comprises 11 residues. This chain's CDR3 is CASSSTGGQYF. The CDR3 DNA reads as TGTGCCAGCAGCTCAACAGGGGGGCAGTACTTC.

This clonotype has at least ten counts. The V gene is TRBV20-1, the J gene TRBJ2-3; weak D call: TRBD1 (5 bases). V was cut by 5 bases and J by 0 bases, with 18 bases left in between. Germline V CDR1 and CDR2: DFQATT, SNEGSKA (reference sequence). This CDR3 is 16 amino acids long. The DNA of the CDR3 is TGCAGTGCTGGTCGGAACAGGATGACTAGCACAGATACGCAGTATTTT. Translation: CSAGRNRMTSTDTQYF.

In this sample, this clonotype turned up many times. The chain uses TRBV6-5 and TRBJ2-1, with D perhaps matching TRBD2 (6 bases). The germline gives CDR1 MNHEY, CDR2 SVGAGI. The CDR3 sequence is 17 residues long. Trimming stripped 0 bases from V and 2 bases from J, with 14 bases between. CDR3 in amino acids: CASSYSRGGTTYNEQFF. In nucleotides, the CDR3 is TGTGCCAGCAGTTACTCACGGGGAGGCACCACCTACAATGAGCAGTTCTTC.

This clonotype showed up many times. The chain employs TRBV6-1 and TRBJ1-5; TRBD1 might be the D (5 bases). V lost 6 bases and J lost 5, with 14 bases in between. This CDR3 has 14 residues. Germline CDR1 reads MNHNS; CDR2 reads SASEGT. Here the CDR3 DNA reads TGTGCCAGCAGGGTCGACAGACATTATCAGCCCCAGCATTTT. The encoded protein is CASRVDRHYQPQHF.

This clonotype was detected many times. The V call is TRBV7-8, the J call TRBJ2-1; D unresolved. Trimming pared 5 bases from V and 0 bases from J, leaving 14 bases between. CDR3 length: 16 residues. From germline, CDR1 is SGHVS and CDR2 FQNEAQ. The CDR3 DNA sequence: TGTGCCAGCAGCCCCCTTCGGCAAAGCTCCTACAATGAGCAGTTCTTC. Its translation is CASSPLRQSSYNEQFF.

In this sample, this clonotype turned up many times. V and J are TRBV20-1 and TRBJ2-7; 7 nucleotides line up with TRBD1. Germline V gives CDR1 DFQATT, CDR2 SNEGSKA (reference sequence). V lost 7 bases and J lost 3; bases outside the gene matches: 9. The CDR3 is 13 amino acids. CDR3 loop: CSGRTGDYYEQYF. As DNA, the CDR3 is TGCAGTGGTCGGACAGGCGACTACTACGAGCAGTACTTC.

This clonotype showed up many times. This sequence joins TRBV5-1 and TRBJ2-4, with D perhaps TRBD1 (6 bases). Germline CDR1 and CDR2: SGHRS and YFSETQ. This CDR3 contains 16 residues. Trimming left V 0 bases short and J 0 bases short, with 10 bases between. CDR3 sequence reads: CASSLVGGIAKNIQYF. The CDR3 DNA sequence: TGCGCCAGCAGCTTGGTAGGGGGAATAGCCAAAAACATTCAGTACTTC.

This clonotype was detected many times. The J gene is TRBJ2-7, the V gene TRBV4-2; 7 nucleotides line up with TRBD1. This CDR3 has 15 residues. Germline V lookup: CDR1 LGHNA, CDR2 YNFKEQ. J lost 3 bases, V lost 0 bases, and 5 bases had no gene match. The CDR3 is CASSQERTGHYEQYF. CDR3 nucleotide sequence: TGTGCCAGCAGCCAAGAGAGGACAGGTCACTACGAGCAGTACTTC.

At least ten counts were recorded for this clonotype. The chain uses TRBV7-2 and TRBJ2-7; no firm D call. Per the germline V gene, CDR1 is SGHTA and CDR2 is FQGNSA. V gave up 0 bases and J gave up 6 bases, with 6 bases separating them. The CDR3 contains 12 residues. This CDR3 reads CASSLAAIEQYF. The CDR3 DNA reads as TGTGCCAGCAGCTTAGCAGCTATCGAGCAGTACTTC.

This clonotype was seen at least ten times. This chain uses TRBV5-1 with TRBJ1-1; 10 nucleotides agree with TRBD1. The CDR3 runs to 15 residues. The V gene end was trimmed by 0 bases and the J gene end by 6 bases; junction bases not matched to a gene: 5. The germline gives CDR1 SGHRS, CDR2 YFSETQ. As DNA, the CDR3 is TGCGCCAGCAGCTTGGAGGGACAGGGGATCGCTGAAGCTTTCTTT. It is translated as CASSLEGQGIAEAFF.

The sample holds many counts of this clonotype. J is TRBJ1-5 and V is TRBV5-1; D is uncertain. The CDR3 totals 13 residues. The ends were cut back, 0 bases at V and 12 bases at J, with 13 bases in the middle. Germline V lookup: CDR1 SGHRS, CDR2 YFSETQ. CDR3 sequence: CASSLGRFGIQHF. Written as DNA, the CDR3 is TGCGCCAGCAGCTTGGGTCGATTCGGGATCCAGCATTTT.

This chain joins TRBV11-1 and TRBJ2-1, with D perhaps TRBD2 (5 bases). CDR1 SGHAT and CDR2 FQDESV come from the germline V gene (reference sequence). The CDR3 contains 15 residues. V lost 5 bases to trimming and J lost 7 bases, with 18 bases between them. Here the CDR3 DNA reads TGTGCCAGCAGCCGTCGAGGGCTAGGTGAGAATGAGCAGTTCTTC. Translated, it gives CASSRRGLGENEQFF.

This clonotype has at least ten counts. The chain links TRBV12-3 or TRBV12-4 to TRBJ2-7; D could derive from TRBD1 or TRBD2 (5 bases each). This CDR3 region has 16 residues. Trimming cost V 5 bases and J 3 bases, with 20 bases left between them. CDR3 sequence (DNA): TGTGCCAGCAGTCCCTCGACAGCGGTGGGATTCTACGAGCAGTACTTC. Amino acid sequence: CASSPSTAVGFYEQYF.

The gene calls are TRBV10-3 and TRBJ2-1, with a possible D match to TRBD2 (6 bases). The germline V gene has CDR1 ENHRY and CDR2 SYGVKD. This CDR3 is built from 17 residues. Trimming stripped 0 bases from V and 1 base from J, with 13 bases between. CDR3 nucleotide sequence: TGTGCCATCAGTGAGTCGAGAGGCGGGACTTCCTACAATGAGCAGTTCTTC. It yields the protein CAISESRGGTSYNEQFF.

This clonotype showed up many times. The rearrangement uses TRBV12-3 or TRBV12-4 and TRBJ2-2; a possible D gene is TRBD2 (5 bases). The CDR3 covers 15 residues. V lost 3 bases, J lost 4 bases, and 12 bases lay in between. CDR3 amino acids: CASSFGNPGTGELFF. Here the CDR3 DNA reads TGTGCCAGCAGTTTCGGGAACCCGGGCACCGGGGAGCTGTTTTTT.

This clonotype was recorded many times. This chain links TRBV12-3 or TRBV12-4 with TRBJ2-2, with D perhaps matching TRBD1 (6 bases). V was clipped by 5 bases and J by 0 bases, with 10 bases between them. The CDR3 loop spans 15 amino acids. This CDR3 reads CASSPGTSNTGELFF. For the CDR3, the DNA is TGTGCCAGCAGTCCCGGGACATCGAACACCGGGGAGCTGTTTTTT.

Concerning this clonotype: It may be a read error: a sequence one base away is much more abundant. V usage is TRBV7-2 and J usage is TRBJ1-1; no reliable D call. The CDR3 is made up of 14 amino acids. The V gene's germline CDR1 is SGHTA and CDR2 FQGNSA. In DNA, the CDR3 is TGTGACAGCAGCTTAGAAGCCATAACCACTGAAGCTTTCTTT. Translating gives CDSSLEAITTEAFF.

A few counts support this clonotype. The chain is built from TRBV20-1 and TRBJ1-4; 10 bases are a match to TRBD1. The CDR3 covers 14 residues. With V trimmed by 5 bases and J by 7 bases, 7 bases remained unmatched. Germline-derived CDR1 and CDR2 are DFQATT and SNEGSKA (reference sequence). The CDR3 DNA reads TGCAGTGCTTTTAAGACAGGGGGCCGTGAAAAACTGTTTTTT. Translating gives CSAFKTGGREKLFF.

The table lists this clonotype with many counts. V usage is TRBV5-1 and J usage is TRBJ2-3; 10 nucleotides align to TRBD1. The CDR3 consists of 15 residues. Germline trimming cut 0 bases from V and 4 bases from J; bases unmatched to any gene: 2. Germline V gene data show CDR1 as SGHRS and CDR2 as YFSETQ. CDR3 in DNA: TGCGCCAGCAGCTTGGAAGGGACAGGGGCAGATACGCAGTATTTT. Its protein is CASSLEGTGADTQYF.

This clonotype showed up many times. CDR3 sequence: CASSARRGHEQYF. The CDR3 bases are TGTGCCAGCAGCGCTAGGCGGGGTCACGAGCAGTACTTC. The rearrangement joins TRBV9 to TRBJ2-7, with D perhaps matching TRBD2 (6 bases). V gave up 3 bases and J gave up 5 bases, with 12 bases separating them. CDR1 and CDR2 (germline): SGDLS, YYNGEE. This CDR3 region has 13 residues.

This clonotype was counted at least ten times. The chain is built from TRBV25-1 and TRBJ2-7; D is unclear. CDR1 is MGHDK, CDR2 SYGVNS, per germline. V gave up 0 bases and J gave up 7 bases, with 13 bases separating them. This CDR3 region has 14 residues. CDR3 region: CASSEYNFKAEQYF. As DNA, the CDR3 is TGTGCCAGCAGTGAATATAATTTCAAGGCGGAGCAGTACTTC.